The 21 T cell receptor beta chains below come from one sample, sequenced in a study of T cells generated in artificial thymic organoids. The antigens for these receptors are not known. Artificial thymic organoids aggregated human hematopoietic stem and progenitor cells with human DLL1-expressing MS5 murine stromal cells. The seeding cells were CD34+CD3- hematopoietic stem and progenitor cells purified by FACS to remove T cells. TCRalpha and TCRbeta libraries were amplified separately by semi-nested PCR with TRAC or TRBC reverse primers. One entry per CDR3 protein results from TCRdb running MiXCR on the 5' RACE reads. The sample lists about 5,400 distinct CDR3 sequences; around a quarter were seen once. The sequenced sample consisted of naive CD8+ T cells grown in artificial thymic organoids from cord blood stem and progenitor cells. As to subset: CD3+TCRalphabeta+CD8SP T cells; for blood, CD45RO-CCR7+ naive CD8+ T cells. The receptors stem from a human donor who gave cord blood stem cells for thymic organoid culture, a cardiac surgery patient who gave postnatal thymus, or a blood donor (not recorded which).

This clonotype ranks as medium-sized (0.01 to 0.1%). The chain links TRBV20-1 to TRBJ1-1; possibly TRBD1 for D (5 bases). Germline assignment: CDR1 DFQATT and CDR2 SNEGSKA (reference sequence). The CDR3 is 10 amino acids. V was clipped by 3 bases and J by 11 bases, with 10 bases between them. The CDR3 nucleotides read TGCAGTGCTAGGGGGGAGATGGCTTTCTTT. Protein sequence: CSARGEMAFF.

Sample share makes this clonotype medium-sized. The V gene is TRBV9, the J gene TRBJ2-7; the match to TRBD1 covers 8 bases. In germline, CDR1 is SGDLS, CDR2 YYNGEE. J was trimmed by 0 bases and V by 4 bases; bases with no gene match: 9. The CDR3 spans 16 residues. CDR3 region: CASSPRDRPCSYEQYF. CDR3 nucleotide sequence: TGTGCCAGCAGCCCCCGGGACAGGCCTTGCTCCTACGAGCAGTACTTC. Combining the CDR3 with reference TRBV9 and TRBJ2-7 gives the whole variable domain DSGVTQTPKHLITATGQRVTLRCSPRSGDLSVYWYQQSLDQGLQFLIQYYNGEERAKGNILERFSAQQFPDLHSELNLSSLELGDSALYFCASSPRDRPCSYEQYFGPGTRLTVT.

This clonotype was counted a single time. V is TRBV5-5 and J is TRBJ2-7, with D perhaps being TRBD1 or TRBD2 (5 bases each). The ends were cut back, 4 bases at V and 2 bases at J, with 13 bases in the middle. CDR1 and CDR2 (germline): SGHKS, YYEKEE (reference sequence). This CDR3 has 14 residues. DNA of the CDR3: TGTGCCAGCAGCCCGGACCGGGGACCCTACGAGCAGTACTTC. This encodes CASSPDRGPYEQYF.

By share of the sample, this clonotype is medium-sized. The chain joins TRBV29-1 to TRBJ1-3; D is uncertain. The CDR3 totals 14 residues. Germline-derived CDR1 and CDR2 are SQVTM and ANQGSEA. The V and J ends lost 4 bases and 2 bases respectively, with 12 bases between them. The CDR3 sequence: CSVVEGSAGNTIYF. In nucleotides, the CDR3 is TGCAGCGTTGTGGAGGGCTCGGCTGGAAACACCATATATTTT.

Comment on this clonotype: Just one base apart from a much larger clone, this may be a read error. The gene calls are TRBV7-2 and TRBJ2-7, with TRBD2 matching over 7 bases. V shed 5 bases and J 3 bases; nucleotides not matched to a gene: 7. Germline CDR1 and CDR2: SGHTA and FQGNSA. This CDR3 spans 14 amino acids. The chain's CDR3 is CASSPRLAYYEQYF. In nucleotides, the CDR3 is TGTGCCAGCAGCCCCAGACTAGCCTACTACGAGCAGTACTTC.

The chain is built from TRBV29-1 and TRBJ2-5; D is ambiguous. The V gene's germline CDR1 is SQVTM and CDR2 ANQGSEA. V lost 3 bases and J lost 12, with 20 bases in between. There are 13 residues in the CDR3. Here the CDR3 reads CSVEGSGINAEYF. CDR3 coding DNA: TGCAGCGTTGAGGGCAGTGGTATCAACGCAGAGTACTTC.

This clonotype is medium-sized in the sample. The rearrangement links TRBV2 to TRBJ2-3; 14 nucleotides line up with TRBD2. From germline, CDR1 is SNHLY and CDR2 FYNNEI. The CDR3 is 16 residues long. The trim removed 10 bases at V and 1 base at J, leaving 7 bases unmatched. CDR3 region: CATWRLAGGGTDTQYF. The CDR3 nucleotides are TGTGCCACCTGGAGACTAGCGGGGGGGGGCACAGATACGCAGTATTTT.

Notes on this clonotype: One base away lies a much larger clone, so this may be a sequencing read error. The chain links TRBV11-2 to TRBJ1-1; D is perhaps TRBD1 (6 bases). This CDR3 contains 14 residues. Germline V CDR1 and CDR2: SGHAT, FQNNGV. DNA of the CDR3: TGTGCCTGCAGCTACAGGGACATGAACACTGAAGCTTTCTTT. Its translation is CACSYRDMNTEAFF.

By share of the sample, this clonotype is medium-sized. This chain uses TRBV27 with TRBJ2-7; 12 bases fit TRBD2. The CDR3 contains 18 residues. Germline lookup yields CDR1 MNHEY and CDR2 SMNVEV (reference sequence). After removal of 6 bases from V and 3 bases from J, the junction contained 15 bases not matched to a gene. DNA for the CDR3: TGTGCCAGCAGACCGGGACTAGCGGGTTGTTCAGGGCTCTACGAGCAGTACTTC. Amino acid sequence: CASRPGLAGCSGLYEQYF.

The chain combines TRBV24-1 with TRBJ2-1; 11 bases match TRBD1. CDR3 length: 17 amino acids. The junction had 8 bases not matched to a gene; V was cut back by 2 bases and J by 6 bases. CDR1 is KGHDR and CDR2 is SFDVKD in the germline V gene. This chain's CDR3 is CATSDSIPGTGGNEQFF. The DNA for the CDR3 is TGTGCCACCAGTGATTCTATCCCCGGGACAGGGGGCAATGAGCAGTTCTTC.

In its sample, this clonotype was seen once. CDR3 nucleotide sequence: TGTGCCAGCAGCTTAGGAGCGGGGGGCCCGTACCAAGAGACCCAGTACTTC. This translates into CASSLGAGGPYQETQYF. The rearrangement links TRBV7-2 to TRBJ2-5; TRBD2 matches 9 bases. The CDR3 has 17 amino acids. Trimming took 1 base from V and 0 from J; bases not matched to a gene: 6. CDR1 SGHTA and CDR2 FQGNSA come from the germline V gene.

This clonotype has a single count. Sequence at one end of the junction differs from germline and may be a read error. The chain carries TRBV7-4 and TRBJ2-3, with TRBD1 identical over 11 bases. This CDR3 has 14 amino acids. Looked up from germline, CDR1 is SGHVT and CDR2 is SQSDAQ. This CDR3 is CASSSGQGGDMQYF. The CDR3 DNA follows: TGTGCCAGCAGCTCGGGACAGGGGGGAGATATGCAGTATTTT.

By sample share, this clonotype is medium-sized (0.01 to 0.1%). The chain recombines TRBV10-3 with TRBJ2-7; 8 bases agree with TRBD2. Germline lookup yields CDR1 ENHRY and CDR2 SYGVKD. CDR3 length: 14 amino acids. With 5 bases clipped from V and 3 bases from J, the junction kept 6 bases outside the gene matches. CDR3 loop: CAISSGGYFYEQYF. In DNA form, the CDR3 reads TGTGCCATCAGTAGCGGGGGCTACTTCTACGAGCAGTACTTC.

The genes are TRBV13 and TRBJ2-3, with D possibly being TRBD2 (5 bases). Germline V gene sequence: CDR1 PRHDT, CDR2 FYEKMQ (reference sequence). The V gene lost 5 bases and the J gene lost 3 bases, with 12 bases spanning the gap. The CDR3 is made up of 14 amino acids. The chain's CDR3 is CASSLAGLTDTQYF. CDR3 bases: TGTGCCAGCAGCCTGGCGGGTCTAACAGATACGCAGTATTTT.

This clonotype is termed medium-sized. The chain links TRBV10-3 to TRBJ1-2; weak D call: TRBD1 (6 bases). The germline V gene encodes CDR1 ENHRY and CDR2 SYGVKD. V was trimmed by 4 bases and J by 2 bases, leaving 11 bases between them. CDR3 length: 14 residues. Here the CDR3 DNA reads TGTGCCATCAGTGTCGGGGGGCTCAACTATGGCTACACCTTC. It is translated as CAISVGGLNYGYTF.

Only a few counts were recorded for this clonotype. This may be a read error: a much more frequent sequence differs by one nucleotide. J is TRBJ2-7 and V is TRBV30; 8 bases are shared with TRBD1. The CDR3 spans 14 residues. CDR1 GTSNPN and CDR2 SVGIG come from the germline V gene (reference sequence). Here the CDR3 reads CAWSTGQGWYEQCF. The CDR3 DNA reads TGTGCCTGGAGTACCGGACAGGGATGGTACGAGCAGTGCTTC.

This clonotype is categorized as medium-sized. V is TRBV7-9 and J is TRBJ2-5; 12 nucleotides match TRBD2. In germline, CDR1 is SEHNR, CDR2 FQNEAQ (reference sequence). CDR3 length: 16 residues. V lost 3 bases to trimming and J lost 2 bases; unmatched junction nucleotides: 4. In nucleotides, the CDR3 is TGTGCCAGCAGCTTCCGGACTAGCGGGAATCAAGAGACCCAGTACTTC. Translating it yields CASSFRTSGNQETQYF.

This clonotype was detected a few times. V and J are TRBV7-2 and TRBJ2-3, with TRBD2 matching over 9 bases. The trim removed 3 bases at V and 1 base at J, leaving 11 bases unmatched. Germline V lookup: CDR1 SGHTA, CDR2 FQGNSA. The CDR3 runs to 18 residues. DNA of the CDR3: TGTGCCAGCAGCTTCGTCGTCGCGCGGGGGGGCTGCACAGATACGCAGTATTTT. It translates to CASSFVVARGGCTDTQYF.

The chain employs TRBV6-6 and TRBJ1-3, with D hard to call. With 4 bases removed from V and 5 bases from J, the gap between germline ends came to 6 bases. The V gene's germline CDR1 is MNHNY and CDR2 SVGAGI (reference sequence). The CDR3 spans 12 residues. The CDR3 region has the DNA TGTGCCAGCAGTTTGAGAAGAAACACCATATATTTT. Amino acids: CASSLRRNTIYF.

This clonotype is termed medium-sized (0.01 to 0.1%). This chain's CDR3 is CASSSPLKVFF. In nucleotides, the CDR3 is TGTGCCAGCAGTTCACCCCTGAAGGTTTTCTTT. The chain couples TRBV28 to TRBJ1-1, with D unresolved. The CDR3 has 11 amino acids. Germline V gives CDR1 MDHEN, CDR2 SYDVKM. Trimming pared 4 bases from V and 13 bases from J, leaving 13 bases between.

This clonotype was observed a handful of times. The rearrangement uses TRBV18 and TRBJ2-4; D is possibly TRBD1 (5 bases). Germline values: CDR1 KGHSH, CDR2 LQKENI. V was cut by 0 bases and J by 1 base, with 13 bases left in between. CDR3 length: 17 residues. CDR3 protein: CASSPPKGKEAKNIQYF. CDR3 sequence (DNA): TGTGCCAGCTCACCACCGAAGGGGAAGGAGGCCAAAAACATTCAGTACTTC.